This TCR beta chain was sequenced during a study of CD8 T cells in ankylosing spondylitis. Study observations and caveats: A TCR beta motif of eight or nine highly homologous variants seemed to mark ankylosing spondylitis blood. Significant enrichment of disease-linked clones was reported in matched ankylosing spondylitis synovial fluid. Those disease-linked clones were CD8+; they were also relatively rare in peripheral blood.

Germline CDR1 and CDR2: DFQATT and SNEGSKA (reference sequence). The CDR3 loop spans 13 amino acids. The V and J ends lost 6 bases and 3 bases respectively, with 13 bases between them. TCRdb redid the calling of the 5' RACE reads with MiXCR, one entry per CDR3 protein. The repertoire includes under 450,000 distinct CDR3 sequences, about 15% of them detected once, and about 0.94% sits in the top ten. Notes on this clonotype: Its antigen is unknown.

The TCR comes from a male donor with ankylosing spondylitis. The sample was blood, either unsorted or a sorted T cell fraction (not recorded which). The chain is built from TRBV20-1 and TRBJ2-3; D might be TRBD2 (5 bases). CDR3 nucleotides: TGCAGTGCACAGACCCCGGGAACAGATACGCAGTATTTT. It yields the protein CSAQTPGTDTQYF.